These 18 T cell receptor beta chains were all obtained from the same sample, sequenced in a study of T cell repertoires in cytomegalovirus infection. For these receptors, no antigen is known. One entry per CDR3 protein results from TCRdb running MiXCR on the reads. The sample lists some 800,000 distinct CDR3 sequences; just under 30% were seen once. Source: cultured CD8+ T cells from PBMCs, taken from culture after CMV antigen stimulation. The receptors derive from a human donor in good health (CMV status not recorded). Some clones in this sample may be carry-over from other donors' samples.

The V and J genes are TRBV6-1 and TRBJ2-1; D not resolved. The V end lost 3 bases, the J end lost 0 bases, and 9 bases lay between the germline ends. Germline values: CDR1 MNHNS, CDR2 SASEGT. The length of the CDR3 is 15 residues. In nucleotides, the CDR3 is TGTGCCAGCAGTGAGCGTAGGAGCTCCTACAATGAGCAGTTCTTC. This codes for CASSERRSSYNEQFF.

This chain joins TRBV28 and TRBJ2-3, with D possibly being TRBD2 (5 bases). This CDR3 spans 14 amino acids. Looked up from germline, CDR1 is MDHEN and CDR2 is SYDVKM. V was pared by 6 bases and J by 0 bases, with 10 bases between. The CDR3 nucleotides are TGTGCCAGCAGATGGGGAGAAAGCACAGATACGCAGTATTTT. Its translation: CASRWGESTDTQYF.

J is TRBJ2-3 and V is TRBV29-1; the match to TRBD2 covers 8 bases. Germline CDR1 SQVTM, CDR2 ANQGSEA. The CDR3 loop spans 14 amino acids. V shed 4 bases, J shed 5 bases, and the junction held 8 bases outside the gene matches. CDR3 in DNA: TGCAGCGTTGTATTATCGGGGGGGCAAGATACGCAGTATTTT. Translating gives CSVVLSGGQDTQYF.

For the CDR3, the DNA is TGTGCCAGCAGCCTAACAGTCAATACGCAGTATTTT. It specifies CASSLTVNTQYF. V gene TRBV5-4 combines with J gene TRBJ2-3; D gene ambiguous. This CDR3 comprises 12 residues. Trimming left V 4 bases short and J 7 bases short, with 10 bases between. Germline-derived CDR1 and CDR2 are SGHNT and YYREEE (reference sequence).

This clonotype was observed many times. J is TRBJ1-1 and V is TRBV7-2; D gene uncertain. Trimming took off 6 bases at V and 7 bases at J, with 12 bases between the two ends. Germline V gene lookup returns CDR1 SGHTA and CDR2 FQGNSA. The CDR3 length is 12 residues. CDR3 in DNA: TGTGCCAGCAGGATCACGGGCAGTGAAGCTTTCTTT. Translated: CASRITGSEAFF.

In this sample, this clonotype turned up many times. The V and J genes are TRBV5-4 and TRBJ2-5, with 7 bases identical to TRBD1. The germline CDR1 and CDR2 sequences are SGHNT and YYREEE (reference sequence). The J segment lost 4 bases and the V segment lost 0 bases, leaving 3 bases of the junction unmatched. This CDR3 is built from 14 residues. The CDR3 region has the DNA TGTGCCAGCAGCTTGGTTAACAGGGGAGAGACCCAGTACTTC. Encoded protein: CASSLVNRGETQYF.

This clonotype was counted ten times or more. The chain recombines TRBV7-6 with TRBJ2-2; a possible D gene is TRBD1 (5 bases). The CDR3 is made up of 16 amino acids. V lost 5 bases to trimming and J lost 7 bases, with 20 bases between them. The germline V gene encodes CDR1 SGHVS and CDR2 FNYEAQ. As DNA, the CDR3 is TGTGCCAGCAGCCCCCTCCTCACAGGAAGGGTCGGGGAGCTGTTTTTT. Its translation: CASSPLLTGRVGELFF.

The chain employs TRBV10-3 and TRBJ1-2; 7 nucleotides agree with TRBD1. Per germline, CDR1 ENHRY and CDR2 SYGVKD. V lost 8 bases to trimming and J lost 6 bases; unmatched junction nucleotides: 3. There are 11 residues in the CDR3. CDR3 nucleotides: TGTGCCATCCGGGACAGCCATGGCTACACCTTC. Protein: CAIRDSHGYTF.

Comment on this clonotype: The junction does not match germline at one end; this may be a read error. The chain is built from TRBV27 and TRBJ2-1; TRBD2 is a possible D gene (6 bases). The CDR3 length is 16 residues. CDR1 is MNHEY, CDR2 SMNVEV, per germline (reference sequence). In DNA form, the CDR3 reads TGTGCCAGCAGTCAAATAACGGGACTCCTTTACAATGGGCAGTTCTTC. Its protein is CASSQITGLLYNGQFF.

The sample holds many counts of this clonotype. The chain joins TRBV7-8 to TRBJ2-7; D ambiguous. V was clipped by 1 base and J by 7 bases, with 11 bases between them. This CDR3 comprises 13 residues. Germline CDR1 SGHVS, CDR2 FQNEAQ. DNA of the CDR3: TGTGCCAGCAGCTTAGGAGACCCGCCGGAGCAGTACGTC. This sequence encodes CASSLGDPPEQYV.

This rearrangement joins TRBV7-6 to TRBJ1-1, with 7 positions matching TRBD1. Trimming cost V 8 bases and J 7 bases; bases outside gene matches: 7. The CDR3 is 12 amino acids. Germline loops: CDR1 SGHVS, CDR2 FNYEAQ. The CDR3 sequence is CASRPDRDEAFF. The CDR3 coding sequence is TGTGCCAGCCGCCCCGACAGGGATGAAGCTTTCTTT. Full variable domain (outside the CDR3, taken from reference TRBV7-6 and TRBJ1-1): GAGVSQSPRYKVTKRGQDVALRCDPISGHVSLYWYRQALGQGPEFLTYFNYEAQQDKSGLPNDRFSAERPEGSISTLTIQRTEQRDSAMYRCASRPDRDEAFFGQGTRLTVV.

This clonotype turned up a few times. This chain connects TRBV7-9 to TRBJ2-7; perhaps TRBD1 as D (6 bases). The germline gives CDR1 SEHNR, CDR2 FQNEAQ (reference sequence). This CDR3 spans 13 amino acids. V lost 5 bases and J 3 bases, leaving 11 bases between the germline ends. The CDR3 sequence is CASSPADSYEQYF. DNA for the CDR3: TGTGCCAGCAGCCCAGCGGACAGCTACGAGCAGTACTTC.

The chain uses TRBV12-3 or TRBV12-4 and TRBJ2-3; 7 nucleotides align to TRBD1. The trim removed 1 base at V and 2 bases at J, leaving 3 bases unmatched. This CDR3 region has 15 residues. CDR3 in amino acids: CASSLEGTATDTQYF. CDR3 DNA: TGTGCCAGCAGTTTAGAGGGGACAGCCACAGATACGCAGTATTTT.

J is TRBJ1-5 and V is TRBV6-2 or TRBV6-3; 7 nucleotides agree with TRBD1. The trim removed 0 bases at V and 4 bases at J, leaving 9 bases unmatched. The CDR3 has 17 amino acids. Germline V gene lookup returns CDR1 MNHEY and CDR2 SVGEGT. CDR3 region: CASSYSNQGDYNQPQHF. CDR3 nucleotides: TGTGCCAGCAGTTACTCGAATCAGGGGGATTATAATCAGCCCCAGCATTTT.

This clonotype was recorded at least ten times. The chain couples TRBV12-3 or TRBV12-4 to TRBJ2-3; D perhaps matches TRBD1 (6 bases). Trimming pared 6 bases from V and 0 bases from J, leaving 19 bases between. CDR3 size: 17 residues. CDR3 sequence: CASSPFMAGVSTDTQYF. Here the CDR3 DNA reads TGTGCCAGCAGCCCGTTTATGGCAGGGGTTAGCACAGATACGCAGTATTTT.

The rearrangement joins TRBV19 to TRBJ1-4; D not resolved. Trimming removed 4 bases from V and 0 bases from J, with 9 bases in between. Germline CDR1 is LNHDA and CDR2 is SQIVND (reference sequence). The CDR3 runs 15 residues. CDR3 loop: CASSTKRTTNEKLFF. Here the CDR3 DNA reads TGTGCCAGTAGTACCAAACGAACAACTAATGAAAAACTGTTTTTT.

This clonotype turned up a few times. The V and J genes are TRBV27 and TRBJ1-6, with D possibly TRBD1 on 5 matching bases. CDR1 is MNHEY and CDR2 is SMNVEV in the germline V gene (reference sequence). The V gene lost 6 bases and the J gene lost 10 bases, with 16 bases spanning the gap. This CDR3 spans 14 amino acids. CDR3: CASRPGGEDSPLHF. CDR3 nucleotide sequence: TGTGCCAGCAGGCCCGGAGGGGAGGACTCACCCCTCCACTTT.

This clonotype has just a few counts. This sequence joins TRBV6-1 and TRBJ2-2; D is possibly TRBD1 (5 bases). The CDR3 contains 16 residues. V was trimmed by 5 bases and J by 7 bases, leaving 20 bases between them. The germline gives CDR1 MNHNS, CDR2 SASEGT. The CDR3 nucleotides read TGTGCCAGCAGTCCCCGGGTGGGGCGCAGTAACGGGGAGCTGTTTTTT. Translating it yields CASSPRVGRSNGELFF.